This T cell receptor beta chain was retrieved from a study of blood T cell repertoires in COVID-19. Study-level information: Acute-phase and convalescent COVID-19 samples originated in the United States, Italy and Spain. Sample material is recorded as cDNA or gDNA derived from T cells, B-cell-depleted T cells, or PBMCs.

Germline CDR1 and CDR2: SSHAT and FNYEAQ (reference sequence). This CDR3 has 15 amino acids. A word on this clone: One end of the junction fails to match germline, which may point to a read error.

Authors' analysis steps: For nucleated cells, counts were estimated from reference gene primer amplification. TCRdb keeps only in-frame clones here, not all; method: immunoSEQ multiplex PCR. V, J and clone size were drawn from that table, and D and trimming were deduced from the DNA. The sample has 200,000 to 250,000 clones, around 81% seen once. The sequencing sample was made of peripheral blood. The V gene is TRBV7-7, the J gene TRBJ2-5; D gene unclear. The receptor comes from a woman older than 75 with COVID-19, enrolled during active disease. In nucleotides, the CDR3 is TGTGCTAGCAGCTTGAACAGTGGTGGTCAAGAGACCCAGTACTTC. Translated, it gives CASSLNSGGQETQYF.